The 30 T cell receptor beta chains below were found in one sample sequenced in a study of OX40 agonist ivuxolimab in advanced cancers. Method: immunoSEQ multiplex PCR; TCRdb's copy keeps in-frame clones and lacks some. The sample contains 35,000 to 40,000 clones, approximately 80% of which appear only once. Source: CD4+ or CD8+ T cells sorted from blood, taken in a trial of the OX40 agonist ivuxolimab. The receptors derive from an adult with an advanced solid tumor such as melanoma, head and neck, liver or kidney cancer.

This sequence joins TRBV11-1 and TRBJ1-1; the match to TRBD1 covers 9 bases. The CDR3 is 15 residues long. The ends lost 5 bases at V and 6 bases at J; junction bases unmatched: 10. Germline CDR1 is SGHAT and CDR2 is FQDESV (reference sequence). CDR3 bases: TGTGCCAGCAGCGGGATGGGACAGGGTGTCCCTGAAGCTTTCTTT. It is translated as CASSGMGQGVPEAFF. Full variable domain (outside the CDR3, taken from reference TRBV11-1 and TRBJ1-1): EAEVAQSPRYKITEKSQAVAFWCDPISGHATLYWYRQILGQGPELLVQFQDESVVDDSQLPKDRFSAERLKGVDSTLKIQPAELGDSAMYLCASSGMGQGVPEAFFGQGTRLTVV.

CDR3 sequence: CASSLVGSYEQYF. The CDR3, as DNA: TGTGCCAGCAGCCTAGTAGGGTCCTACGAGCAGTACTTC. The rearrangement links TRBV11-2 to TRBJ2-7; D remains ambiguous. V was shortened by 5 bases and J by 1 base, with 9 bases between the two germline ends. This CDR3 has 13 residues. In germline, CDR1 is SGHAT, CDR2 FQNNGV.

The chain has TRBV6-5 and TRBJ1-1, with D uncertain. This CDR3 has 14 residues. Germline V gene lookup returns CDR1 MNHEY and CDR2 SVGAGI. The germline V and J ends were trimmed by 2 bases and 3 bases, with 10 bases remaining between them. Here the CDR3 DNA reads TGTGCCAGCAGTTACCAGTGGACGGACACTGAAGCTTTCTTT. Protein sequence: CASSYQWTDTEAFF.

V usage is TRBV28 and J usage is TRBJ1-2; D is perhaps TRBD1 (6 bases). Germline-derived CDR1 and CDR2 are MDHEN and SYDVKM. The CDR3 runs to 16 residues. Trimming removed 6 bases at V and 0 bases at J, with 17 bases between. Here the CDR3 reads CASSPQEGVTNYGYTF. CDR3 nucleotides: TGTGCCAGCAGCCCCCAGGAGGGGGTTACTAACTATGGCTACACCTTC.

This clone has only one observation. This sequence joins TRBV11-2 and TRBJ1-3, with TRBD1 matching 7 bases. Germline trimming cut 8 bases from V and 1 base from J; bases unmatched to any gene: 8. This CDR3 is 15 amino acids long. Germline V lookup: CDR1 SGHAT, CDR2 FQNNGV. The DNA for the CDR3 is TGTGCCAGCCGGGAGGGGGCGTCTTCTGGAAACACCATATATTTT. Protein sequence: CASREGASSGNTIYF.

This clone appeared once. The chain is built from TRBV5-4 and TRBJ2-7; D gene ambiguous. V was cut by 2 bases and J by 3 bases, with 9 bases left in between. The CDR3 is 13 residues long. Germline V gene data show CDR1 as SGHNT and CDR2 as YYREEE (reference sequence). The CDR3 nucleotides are TGTGCCAGCAGCTTCGGGCCCCGCTACGAGCAGTACTTC. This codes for CASSFGPRYEQYF. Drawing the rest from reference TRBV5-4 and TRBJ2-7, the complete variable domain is ETGVTQSPTHLIKTRGQQVTLRCSSQSGHNTVSWYQQALGQGPQFIFQYYREEENGRGNFPPRFSGLQFPNYSSELNVNALELDDSALYLCASSFGPRYEQYFGPGTRLTVT.

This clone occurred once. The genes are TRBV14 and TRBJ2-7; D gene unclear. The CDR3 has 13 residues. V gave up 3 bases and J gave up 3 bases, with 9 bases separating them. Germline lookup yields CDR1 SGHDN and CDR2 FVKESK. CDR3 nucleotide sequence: TGTGCCAGCAGCCATTTCCTACTCTACGAGCAGTACTTC. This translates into CASSHFLLYEQYF.

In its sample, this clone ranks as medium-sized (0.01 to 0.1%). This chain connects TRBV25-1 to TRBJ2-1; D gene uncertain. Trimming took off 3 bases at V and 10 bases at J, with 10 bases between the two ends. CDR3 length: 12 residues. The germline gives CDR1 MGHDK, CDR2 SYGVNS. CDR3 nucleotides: TGTGCCAGCAGTGAGGGCCGTTTGGAGCAGTTCTTC. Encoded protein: CASSEGRLEQFF.

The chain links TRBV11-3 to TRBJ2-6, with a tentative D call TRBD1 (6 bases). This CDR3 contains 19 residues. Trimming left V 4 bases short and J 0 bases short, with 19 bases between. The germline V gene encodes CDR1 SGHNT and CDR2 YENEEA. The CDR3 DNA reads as TGTGCCAGCAGCTCGATCTGGCAGGGGTCTCTCTCTGGGGCCAACGTCCTGACTTTC. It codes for CASSSIWQGSLSGANVLTF.

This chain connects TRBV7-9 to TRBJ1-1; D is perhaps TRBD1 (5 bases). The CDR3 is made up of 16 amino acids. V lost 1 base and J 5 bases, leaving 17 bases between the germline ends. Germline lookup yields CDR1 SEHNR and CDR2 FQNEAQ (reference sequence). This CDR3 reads CASSLEVMGGSTEAFF. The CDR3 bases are TGTGCCAGCAGCTTAGAGGTTATGGGGGGGAGTACTGAAGCTTTCTTT.

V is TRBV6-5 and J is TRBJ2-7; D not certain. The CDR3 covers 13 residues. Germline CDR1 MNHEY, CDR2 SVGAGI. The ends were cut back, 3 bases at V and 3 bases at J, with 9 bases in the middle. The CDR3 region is CASSYLQSYEQYF. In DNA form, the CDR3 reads TGTGCCAGCAGTTATTTACAAAGCTACGAGCAGTACTTC.

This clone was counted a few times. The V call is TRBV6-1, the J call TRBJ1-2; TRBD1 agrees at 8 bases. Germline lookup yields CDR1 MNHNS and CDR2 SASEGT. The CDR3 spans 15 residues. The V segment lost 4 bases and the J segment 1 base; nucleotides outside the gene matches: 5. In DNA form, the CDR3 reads TGTGCCAGCAGTGTTGGGACAGGCCTTAACTATGGCTACACCTTC. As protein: CASSVGTGLNYGYTF.

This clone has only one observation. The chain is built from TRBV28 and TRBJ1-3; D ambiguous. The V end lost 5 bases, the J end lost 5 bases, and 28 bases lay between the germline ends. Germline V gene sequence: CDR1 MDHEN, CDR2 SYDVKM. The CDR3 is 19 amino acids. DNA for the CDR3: TGTGCCAGCAGTCCTACCGAAGACTCCTCGGTGAAAGACAGAAACACCATATATTTT. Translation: CASSPTEDSSVKDRNTIYF.

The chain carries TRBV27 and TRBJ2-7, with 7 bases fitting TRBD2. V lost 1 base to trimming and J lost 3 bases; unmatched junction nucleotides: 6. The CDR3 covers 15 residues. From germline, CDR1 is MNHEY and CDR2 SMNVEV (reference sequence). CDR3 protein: CASSLWGGPFYEQYF. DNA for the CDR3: TGTGCCAGCAGTTTATGGGGAGGGCCCTTCTACGAGCAGTACTTC.

This CDR3 is CASSGPSYSGGDEQYF. The CDR3 DNA is TGTGCCAGCAGTGGCCCCTCCTACAGTGGAGGGGACGAGCAGTACTTC. The V gene is TRBV2, the J gene TRBJ2-7, with D tentatively TRBD2 (6 bases). The CDR3 runs to 16 residues. From germline, CDR1 is SNHLY and CDR2 FYNNEI. V was pared by 4 bases and J by 5 bases, with 21 bases between.

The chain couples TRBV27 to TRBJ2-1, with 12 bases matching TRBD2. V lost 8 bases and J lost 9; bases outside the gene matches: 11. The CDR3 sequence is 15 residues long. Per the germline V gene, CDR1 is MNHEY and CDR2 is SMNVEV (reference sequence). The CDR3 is CASGPLAGGMSEQFF. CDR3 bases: TGTGCCAGCGGACCCCTAGCGGGAGGGATGAGTGAGCAGTTCTTC.

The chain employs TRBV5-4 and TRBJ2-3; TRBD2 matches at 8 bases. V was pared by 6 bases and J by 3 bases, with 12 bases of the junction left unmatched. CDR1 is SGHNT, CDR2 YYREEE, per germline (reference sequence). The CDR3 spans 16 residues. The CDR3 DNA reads TGTGCCAGCACCTCTCGGGGGGGACTAGGAACAGATACGCAGTATTTT. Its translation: CASTSRGGLGTDTQYF.

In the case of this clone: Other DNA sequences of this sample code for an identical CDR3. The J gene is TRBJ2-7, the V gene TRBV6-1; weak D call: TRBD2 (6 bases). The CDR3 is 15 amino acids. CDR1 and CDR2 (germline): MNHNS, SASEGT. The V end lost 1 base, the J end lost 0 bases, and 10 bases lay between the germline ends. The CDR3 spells CASSEGRGISYEQYF. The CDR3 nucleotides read TGTGCCAGCAGTGAAGGACGGGGGATCTCCTACGAGCAGTACTTC.

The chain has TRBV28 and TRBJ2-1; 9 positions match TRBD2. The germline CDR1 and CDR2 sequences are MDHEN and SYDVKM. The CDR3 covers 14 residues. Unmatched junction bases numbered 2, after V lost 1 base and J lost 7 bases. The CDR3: CASSLSSGINEQFF. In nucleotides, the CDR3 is TGTGCCAGCAGTTTATCTAGCGGGATTAATGAGCAGTTCTTC.

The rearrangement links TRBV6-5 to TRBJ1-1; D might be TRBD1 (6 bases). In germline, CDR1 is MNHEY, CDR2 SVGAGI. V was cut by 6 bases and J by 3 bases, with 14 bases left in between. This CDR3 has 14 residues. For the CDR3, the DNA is TGTGCCAGCAGCCCCCGACAGGCCGACACTGAAGCTTTCTTT. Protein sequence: CASSPRQADTEAFF.

CDR3 amino acids: CASSFGGRGPNTEAFF. CDR3 DNA sequence: TGTGCCAGCAGCTTTGGAGGTAGGGGCCCTAACACTGAAGCTTTCTTT. The genes are TRBV11-2 and TRBJ1-1; a possible D gene is TRBD1 (5 bases). The CDR3 totals 16 residues. CDR1 SGHAT and CDR2 FQNNGV come from the germline V gene. Trimming took 3 bases from V and 2 from J, leaving 16 bases between them.

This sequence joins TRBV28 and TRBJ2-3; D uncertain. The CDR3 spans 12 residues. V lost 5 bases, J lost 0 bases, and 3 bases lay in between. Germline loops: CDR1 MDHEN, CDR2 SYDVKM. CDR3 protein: CASSPSTDTQYF. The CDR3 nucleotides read TGTGCCAGCAGTCCCAGCACAGATACGCAGTATTTT.

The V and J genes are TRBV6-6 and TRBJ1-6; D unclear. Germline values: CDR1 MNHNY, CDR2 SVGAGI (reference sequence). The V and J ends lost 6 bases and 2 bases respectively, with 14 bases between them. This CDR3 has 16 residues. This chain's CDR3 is CASRLRGRTYNSPLHF. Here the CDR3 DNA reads TGTGCCAGCAGACTTCGCGGACGGACCTATAATTCACCCCTCCACTTT.

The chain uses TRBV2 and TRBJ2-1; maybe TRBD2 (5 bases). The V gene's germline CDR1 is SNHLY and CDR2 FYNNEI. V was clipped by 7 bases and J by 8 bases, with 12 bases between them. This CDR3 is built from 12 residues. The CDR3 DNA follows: TGTGCCAGCATAGCGTCCCCCCATGAGCAGTTCTTC. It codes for CASIASPHEQFF. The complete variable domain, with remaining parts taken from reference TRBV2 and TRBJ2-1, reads EPEVTQTPSHQVTQMGQEVILRCVPISNHLYFYWYRQILGQKVEFLVSFYNNEISEKSEIFDDQFSVERPDGSNFTLKIRSTKLEDSAMYFCASIASPHEQFFGPGTRLTVL.

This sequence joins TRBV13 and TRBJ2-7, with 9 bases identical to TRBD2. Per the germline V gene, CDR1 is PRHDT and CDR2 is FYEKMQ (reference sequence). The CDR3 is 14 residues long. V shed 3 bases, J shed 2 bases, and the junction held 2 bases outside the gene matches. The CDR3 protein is CASSLTSGTYEQYF. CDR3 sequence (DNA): TGTGCCAGCAGCTTGACTAGCGGAACCTACGAGCAGTACTTC.

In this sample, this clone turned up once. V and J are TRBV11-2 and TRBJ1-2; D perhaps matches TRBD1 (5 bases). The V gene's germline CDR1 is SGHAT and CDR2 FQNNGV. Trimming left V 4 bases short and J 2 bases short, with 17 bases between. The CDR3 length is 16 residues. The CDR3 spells CASSSHGTDGNYGYTF. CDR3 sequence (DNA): TGTGCCAGCAGCTCGCACGGGACCGACGGCAACTATGGCTACACCTTC.

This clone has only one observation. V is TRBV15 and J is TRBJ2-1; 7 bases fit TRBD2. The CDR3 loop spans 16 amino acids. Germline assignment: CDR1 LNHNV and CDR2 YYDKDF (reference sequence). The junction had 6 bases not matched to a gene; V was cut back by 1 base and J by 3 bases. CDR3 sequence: CATSRGDQRDYNEQFF. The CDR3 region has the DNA TGTGCCACCAGCAGAGGGGACCAGCGGGACTACAATGAGCAGTTCTTC.

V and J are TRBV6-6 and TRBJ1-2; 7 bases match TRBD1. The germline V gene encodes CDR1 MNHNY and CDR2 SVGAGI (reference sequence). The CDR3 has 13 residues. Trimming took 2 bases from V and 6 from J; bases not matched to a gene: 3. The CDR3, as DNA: TGTGCCAGCAGTTACAGGGGGCTCAATGGCTACACCTTC. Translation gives CASSYRGLNGYTF.

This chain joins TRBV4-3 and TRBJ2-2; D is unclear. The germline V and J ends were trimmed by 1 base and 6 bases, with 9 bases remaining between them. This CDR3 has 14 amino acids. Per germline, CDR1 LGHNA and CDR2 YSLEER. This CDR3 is CASSQVLGSGELFF. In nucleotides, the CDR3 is TGCGCCAGCAGCCAAGTATTGGGGTCCGGGGAGCTGTTTTTT.

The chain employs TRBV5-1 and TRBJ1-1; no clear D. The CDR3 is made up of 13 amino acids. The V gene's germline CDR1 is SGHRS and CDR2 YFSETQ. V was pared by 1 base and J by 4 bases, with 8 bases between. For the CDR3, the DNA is TGCGCCAGCAGCTTGTCATGGGTCACTGAAGCTTTCTTT. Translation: CASSLSWVTEAFF.